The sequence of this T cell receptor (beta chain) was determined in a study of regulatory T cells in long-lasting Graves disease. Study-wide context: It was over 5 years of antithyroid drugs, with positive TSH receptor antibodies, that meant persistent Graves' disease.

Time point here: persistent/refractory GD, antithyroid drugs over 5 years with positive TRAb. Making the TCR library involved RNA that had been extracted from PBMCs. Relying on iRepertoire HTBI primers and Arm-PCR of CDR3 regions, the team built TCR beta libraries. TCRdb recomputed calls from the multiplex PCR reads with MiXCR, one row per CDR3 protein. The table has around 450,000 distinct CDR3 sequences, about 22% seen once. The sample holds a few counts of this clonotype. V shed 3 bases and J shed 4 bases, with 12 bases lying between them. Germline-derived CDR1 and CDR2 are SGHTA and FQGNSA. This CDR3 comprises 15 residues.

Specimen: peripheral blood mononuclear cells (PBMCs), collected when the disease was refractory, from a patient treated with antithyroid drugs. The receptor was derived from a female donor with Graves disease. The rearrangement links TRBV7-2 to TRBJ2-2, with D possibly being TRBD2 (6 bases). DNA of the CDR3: TGTGCCAGCAGCTTGGGGGGTAGCGGCACCGGGGAGCTGTTTTTT. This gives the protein CASSLGGSGTGELFF.